These 23 T cell receptor beta chains came from one sample sequenced in a study of graft-versus-host responses after intestinal transplantation. The protocol was immunoSEQ multiplex PCR, while the TCRdb copy is restricted to in-frame clones and leaves out a portion. The sample has around 29,000 clones, 85% to 95% seen once. Sequences were derived from PBMCs, sampled approximately ten weeks after intestinal transplant. The receptors originated from a human patient who received an intestinal transplant, so some T cells may come from the graft donor.

This rearrangement joins TRBV27 to TRBJ2-2, with 12 bases identical to TRBD2. The CDR3 runs to 14 residues. The V segment lost 6 bases and the J segment 7 bases; nucleotides outside the gene matches: 3. Germline loops: CDR1 MNHEY, CDR2 SMNVEV (reference sequence). The CDR3 coding sequence is TGTGCCAGCAGCTGGACTAGCGGGGTCGGGGAGCTGTTTTTT. Protein sequence: CASSWTSGVGELFF.

The rearrangement links TRBV6-1 to TRBJ2-7; 9 positions agree with TRBD1. This CDR3 is 14 amino acids long. Looked up from germline, CDR1 is MNHNS and CDR2 is SASEGT. The V segment lost 7 bases and the J segment 3 bases; nucleotides outside the gene matches: 7. This chain's CDR3 is CASTDGTGNYEQYF. In nucleotides, the CDR3 is TGTGCCAGCACCGACGGGACAGGGAACTACGAGCAGTACTTC.

The CDR3 region has the DNA TGCGCCAGCAGCCAAGAAACGAGGAACTATGAAAAACTGTTTTTT. It yields the protein CASSQETRNYEKLFF. This sequence joins TRBV4-3 and TRBJ1-4; D unclear. Trimming removed 0 bases at V and 6 bases at J, with 11 bases between. Germline values: CDR1 LGHNA, CDR2 YSLEER. This CDR3 comprises 15 residues.

The V and J genes are TRBV5-1 and TRBJ1-4; tentatively, D is TRBD1 (5 bases). Trimming pared 4 bases from V and 5 bases from J, leaving 9 bases between. The CDR3 is made up of 13 amino acids. Germline assignment: CDR1 SGHRS and CDR2 YFSETQ. The CDR3 loop is CASSRGLNEKLFF. CDR3 coding DNA: TGCGCCAGCAGCAGGGGATTGAATGAAAAACTGTTTTTT.

The chain couples TRBV6-5 to TRBJ2-1; 9 bases line up with TRBD2. Per the germline V gene, CDR1 is MNHEY and CDR2 is SVGAGI. CDR3 length equals 14 residues. V dropped 6 bases and J dropped 3; count of bases not matched to a gene: 3. The CDR3 reads CASRQAGGYNEQFF. The CDR3 DNA follows: TGTGCCAGCAGACAAGCGGGAGGCTACAATGAGCAGTTCTTC.

The rearrangement uses TRBV4-1 and TRBJ1-2, with 7 nucleotides matching TRBD1. In germline, CDR1 is MGHRA, CDR2 YSYEKL. The ends lost 4 bases at V and 6 bases at J; junction bases unmatched: 11. The CDR3 extends over 15 amino acids. The CDR3 region has the DNA TGCGCCAGCAGCCCAACAGGGGACAGCTTGGATGGCTACACCTTC. This codes for CASSPTGDSLDGYTF.

V usage is TRBV5-8 and J usage is TRBJ2-3, with TRBD1 as a possible D gene (5 bases). The CDR3 covers 15 residues. Trimming left V 3 bases short and J 2 bases short, with 13 bases between. Germline CDR1 reads SGHTS; CDR2 reads YDEGEE. CDR3 DNA sequence: TGTGCCAGCAGCTCAAAGGGGTCACACACAGATACGCAGTATTTT. Its protein product is CASSSKGSHTDTQYF.

The CDR3 here is CASSQDSPGQAFF. The CDR3 bases are TGCGCCAGCAGCCAAGATTCGCCCGGCCAAGCTTTCTTT. V gene TRBV4-3 combines with J gene TRBJ1-1; D remains ambiguous. The V gene's germline CDR1 is LGHNA and CDR2 YSLEER. There are 13 residues in the CDR3. Trimming cost V 0 bases and J 9 bases, with 11 bases left between them.

The gene calls are TRBV4-1 and TRBJ2-1; D gene unclear. The CDR3 contains 15 residues. The germline CDR1 and CDR2 sequences are MGHRA and YSYEKL. V lost 4 bases, J lost 0 bases, and 10 bases lay in between. The CDR3 coding sequence is TGCGCCAGCAGCCCGGGCCTATTCTCCTACAATGAGCAGTTCTTC. Its translation is CASSPGLFSYNEQFF.

J is TRBJ2-7 and V is TRBV4-1, with TRBD2 matching 11 bases. With V trimmed by 4 bases and J by 6 bases, 11 bases remained unmatched. The CDR3 covers 16 residues. Germline-derived CDR1 and CDR2 are MGHRA and YSYEKL. The CDR3 region has the DNA TGCGCCAGCAGCCGCCCCGGTACTAGCGGGAGTGTCGAGCAGTACTTC. Translated: CASSRPGTSGSVEQYF.

The chain employs TRBV5-6 and TRBJ1-2; TRBD1 agrees at 9 bases. Germline V gene lookup returns CDR1 SGHDT and CDR2 YYEEEE. After removal of 0 bases from V and 4 bases from J, the junction contained 1 base not matched to a gene. The CDR3 totals 14 residues. The CDR3: CASSLGGQGYGYTF. In nucleotides, the CDR3 is TGTGCCAGCAGCTTGGGGGGACAGGGCTATGGCTACACCTTC.

The rearrangement uses TRBV4-3 and TRBJ1-4; TRBD1 matches 8 bases. V shed 0 bases and J 8 bases; nucleotides not matched to a gene: 5. Germline V CDR1 and CDR2: LGHNA, YSLEER. The CDR3 has 15 amino acids. CDR3 amino acids: CASSQDQGAGEKLFF. For the CDR3, the DNA is TGCGCCAGCAGCCAAGATCAGGGGGCAGGAGAAAAACTGTTTTTT.

This rearrangement joins TRBV27 to TRBJ2-3; 7 bases agree with TRBD2. V lost 5 bases, J lost 4 bases, and 0 bases stayed unmatched. CDR3 length: 12 amino acids. From germline, CDR1 is MNHEY and CDR2 SMNVEV (reference sequence). The CDR3 DNA reads TGTGCCAGCAGTGGGGGGGCAGATACGCAGTATTTT. The encoded protein is CASSGGADTQYF.

J is TRBJ2-5 and V is TRBV11-2; TRBD1 matches at 11 bases. CDR1 is SGHAT, CDR2 FQNNGV, per germline. Germline trimming cut 5 bases from V and 5 bases from J; bases unmatched to any gene: 10. The length of the CDR3 is 16 residues. The CDR3 DNA reads TGTGCCAGCAGCCCGGTCGGACAGGGGGCGAGGGAGACCCAGTACTTC. This encodes CASSPVGQGARETQYF. The full variable domain, with the rest looked up from reference TRBV11-2 and TRBJ2-5, is EAGVAQSPRYKIIEKRQSVAFWCNPISGHATLYWYQQILGQGPKLLIQFQNNGVVDDSQLPKDRFSAERLKGVDSTLKIQPAKLEDSAVYLCASSPVGQGARETQYFGPGTRLLVL.

The chain carries TRBV5-7 and TRBJ2-2; 15 nucleotides align to TRBD2. TRBV5-7 is given ORF status, its function remaining uncertain. The CDR3 has 16 residues. J was trimmed by 4 bases and V by 3 bases; bases with no gene match: 1. This CDR3 is CASSWGLAGGTGELFF. The CDR3 DNA reads as TGTGCCAGCAGCTGGGGACTAGCGGGAGGCACCGGGGAGCTGTTTTTT.

This chain links TRBV14 with TRBJ1-2; 10 positions match TRBD1. CDR3 length: 12 residues. Germline CDR1 is SGHDN and CDR2 is FVKESK. V trimming: 4 bases; J trimming: 8 bases; junction bases outside the gene matches: 1. The CDR3, as DNA: TGTGCCAGCAGCCGGACAGGGGGAGGCTACACCTTC. It is translated as CASSRTGGGYTF.

This clone appeared a single time. The J gene is TRBJ2-1, the V gene TRBV7-9; 10 bases match TRBD2. CDR1 is SEHNR, CDR2 FQNEAQ, per germline (reference sequence). The trim removed 8 bases at V and 6 bases at J, leaving 7 bases unmatched. The CDR3 length is 14 residues. For the CDR3, the DNA is TGTGCCAGCGTCCAGGGACTAGCGCCCAATGAGCAGTTCTTC. As protein: CASVQGLAPNEQFF.

This clone was observed once. The chain couples TRBV2 to TRBJ2-2; 7 bases agree with TRBD1. V shed 6 bases, J shed 3 bases, and the junction held 7 bases outside the gene matches. Germline lookup yields CDR1 SNHLY and CDR2 FYNNEI. The CDR3 totals 15 residues. In nucleotides, the CDR3 is TGTGCCAGCAGGGGACGGACAGGAGACACCGGGGAGCTGTTTTTT. Protein product: CASRGRTGDTGELFF.

This clone was seen a single time. The CDR3 DNA reads as TGTGCCAGCAGTGCGACAGGTAGCACAGATACGCAGTATTTT. It is translated as CASSATGSTDTQYF. The chain links TRBV6-1 to TRBJ2-3, with D perhaps matching TRBD1 (6 bases). The CDR3 is 14 residues long. Germline loops: CDR1 MNHNS, CDR2 SASEGT. Trimming stripped 4 bases from V and 0 bases from J, with 8 bases between.

This rearrangement joins TRBV5-4 to TRBJ2-7; 9 bases match TRBD1. Trimming cost V 0 bases and J 4 bases; bases outside gene matches: 2. The CDR3 extends over 14 amino acids. Germline CDR1 reads SGHNT; CDR2 reads YYREEE (reference sequence). The CDR3 spells CASSLGQGEYEQYF. The CDR3 DNA reads as TGTGCCAGCAGCTTGGGACAGGGGGAATACGAGCAGTACTTC.

The rearrangement links TRBV21-1 to TRBJ1-1; the table's D call of TRBD1 was not tested on the DNA. TRBV21-1 is marked as a pseudogene. The CDR3 loop spans 14 amino acids. The CDR3 DNA is TGTGCCAGCAGCAGGGACAGGGTCAACACTGAAGCTTTCTTT. Translated, it gives CASSRDRVNTEAFF.

V gene TRBV7-2 combines with J gene TRBJ2-7; 7 bases are shared with TRBD2. The trim removed 5 bases at V and 6 bases at J, leaving 13 bases unmatched. Germline loops: CDR1 SGHTA, CDR2 FQGNSA. The CDR3 loop spans 15 amino acids. CDR3 in amino acids: CASSPSSGGGFEQYF. As DNA, the CDR3 is TGTGCCAGCAGCCCTTCATCGGGCGGGGGATTCGAGCAGTACTTC.

V and J are TRBV27 and TRBJ2-7; TRBD2 is a possible D gene (5 bases). This CDR3 region has 13 residues. V was trimmed by 2 bases and J by 1 base, leaving 6 bases between them. The germline V gene has CDR1 MNHEY and CDR2 SMNVEV (reference sequence). This chain's CDR3 is CASSLGGSYEQYF. DNA of the CDR3: TGTGCCAGCAGTTTAGGAGGTTCCTACGAGCAGTACTTC.